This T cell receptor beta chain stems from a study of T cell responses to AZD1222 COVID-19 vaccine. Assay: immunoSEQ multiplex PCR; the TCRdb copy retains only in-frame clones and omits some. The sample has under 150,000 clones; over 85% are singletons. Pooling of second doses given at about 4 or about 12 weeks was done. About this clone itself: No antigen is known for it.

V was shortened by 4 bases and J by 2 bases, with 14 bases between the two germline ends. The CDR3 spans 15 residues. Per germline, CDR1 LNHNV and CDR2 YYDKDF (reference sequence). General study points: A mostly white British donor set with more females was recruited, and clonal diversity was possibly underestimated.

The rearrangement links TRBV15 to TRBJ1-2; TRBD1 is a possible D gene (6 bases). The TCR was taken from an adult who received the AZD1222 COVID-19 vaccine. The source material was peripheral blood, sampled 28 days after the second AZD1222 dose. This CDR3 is CATSTRDKGNYGYTF. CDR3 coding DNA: TGTGCCACCAGCACCCGGGACAAGGGGAACTATGGCTACACCTTC.